This TCR beta chain was recovered during a study of control samples from healthy donors and cancer patients. The CDR3 consists of 12 residues. With 6 bases removed from V and 7 bases from J, the gap between germline ends came to 12 bases. Per the germline V gene, CDR1 is MDHEN and CDR2 is SYDVKM. Here immunoSEQ multiplex PCR was the method, and the copy in TCRdb shows in-frame clones only, minus some. The table shows approximately 150,000 clones, with about 94% occurring only once. The chain recombines TRBV28 with TRBJ1-2, with a tentative D call TRBD1 (6 bases). Sequencing was performed on blood. This clonotype originated in a woman in her twenties or thirties in good health. This chain's CDR3 is CASSKRGGGYTF. CDR3 nucleotides: TGTGCCAGCAGCAAAAGAGGGGGTGGCTACACCTTC.